This is a list of T cell receptor beta chains from one sample in a study of tumor-infiltrating lymphocytes in primary liver carcinoma. A single record per CDR3 protein comes from TCRdb applying MiXCR to the multiplex PCR reads. The data contain approximately 320,000 distinct CDR3 sequences, roughly three fifths of them singletons. Sequencing used peripheral blood. These receptor sequences come from a woman younger than 45 with primary liver carcinoma and hepatitis B virus infection. The CDR3 runs from the conserved cysteine through the conserved F or W. The D gene is left open where the match is weak. Size tells how often a clone was seen (once, few, many) or the class of an expanded clone, and some rows leave it out.

-,TRBV28,TRBD1,TRBJ1-2,CASSLTGGPYGYTF,TGTGCCAGCAGTTTAACAGGGGGCCCTTATGGCTACACCTTC
-,TRBV11-2,-,TRBJ2-7,CASSLPGSSYVQYF,TGTGCCAGCAGCTTACCGGGGAGTTCCTACGTGCAGTACTTC
-,TRBV20-1,-,TRBJ1-3,CSFGAGAGNTIYF,TGCAGTTTTGGGGCAGGGGCGGGAAACACCATATATTTT
few,TRBV4-1,TRBD1,TRBJ1-1,CASSQGFGQGNTEAFF,TGCGCCAGCAGCCAAGGATTTGGACAGGGTAACACTGAAGCTTTCTTT
many,TRBV11-2,TRBD2,TRBJ2-3,CASSLVAGVFMQYF,TGTGCCAGCAGCTTAGTAGCGGGAGTGTTCATGCAGTATTTT
few,TRBV12-3/TRBV12-4,-,TRBJ1-6,CASRRDIRAPLHF,TGTGCCAGCAGACGAGATATCCGGGCACCCCTCCACTTT
-,TRBV7-9,TRBD2,TRBJ2-3,CASSPGTSGRGMTDTQYF,TGTGCCAGCAGCCCGGGGACTAGCGGGAGGGGCATGACAGATACGCAGTATTTT
-,TRBV14,-,TRBJ2-5,CASSDTGRSRETQYF,TGTGCCAGCAGCGATACCGGGAGATCTAGGGAGACCCAATACTTC
few,TRBV7-9,TRBD2,TRBJ2-2,CASNPGGHNTGELFF,TGTGCCAGCAACCCGGGGGGGCACAACACCGGGGAGCTGTTTTTT
once,TRBV11-2,-,TRBJ2-1,CVSNSRGGVHSYNEQFF,TGTGTCAGCAACTCCCGCGGCGGGGTACACTCCTACAATGAGCAGTTCTTC
-,TRBV12-3/TRBV12-4,-,TRBJ2-5,CASIGRTRRGDTQHF,TGTGCCAGCATCGGAAGAACCCGGAGGGGGGATACCCAGCACTTC
-,TRBV11-2,-,TRBJ2-7,CANSLGTFYEQYF,TGTGCCAACAGCTTAGGGACTTTCTACGAGCAGTACTTC
many,TRBV29-1,-,TRBJ2-5,CSVGPRQKETQYF,TGCAGCGTTGGACCTCGACAGAAAGAGACCCAGTACTTC
few,TRBV6-5,-,TRBJ2-2,CASSWYGLARTGELFF,TGTGCCAGCAGTTGGTACGGGCTAGCGAGGACCGGGGAGCTGTTTTTT
-,TRBV4-3,TRBD1,TRBJ2-6,CASSQGQGAGANVLTF,TGCGCCAGCAGCCAAGGACAGGGGGCTGGGGCCAACGTCCTGACTTTC
-,TRBV28,-,TRBJ1-2,CASSLPFNYGYTF,TGTGCCAGCAGTTTACCATTTAACTATGGCTACACCTTC
many,TRBV10-2,TRBD1,TRBJ2-5,CASSQLGTGPQETQYF,TGCGCCAGCAGTCAGCTTGGGACAGGGCCACAAGAGACCCAGTACTTC
-,TRBV28,TRBD2,TRBJ2-2,CASRVSSGRAGTGELFF,TGTGCCAGCAGAGTCTCTAGCGGGAGGGCCGGCACCGGGGAGCTGTTTTTT
-,TRBV20-1,TRBD1,TRBJ2-7,CSARRGTGRNEQYF,TGCAGTGCTAGACGCGGGACAGGTCGCAACGAGCAGTACTTC
-,TRBV4-1,TRBD2,TRBJ2-2,CASSQKLAANTGELFF,TGCGCCAGCAGCCAAAAACTAGCGGCGAACACCGGGGAGCTGTTTTTT
once,TRBV7-8,-,TRBJ1-5,CASSPTYSNQPQHF,TGTGCCAGCAGCCCAACCTATAGCAATCAGCCCCAGCATTTT
-,TRBV29-1,-,TRBJ2-7,CSVASGKGGGQYF,TGCAGCGTTGCTAGTGGGAAGGGGGGCGGGCAGTACTTC
-,TRBV5-4,-,TRBJ1-2,CASSARENWAYGYTF,TGTGCCAGCAGCGCTCGGGAGAACTGGGCCTATGGCTACACCTTC
once,TRBV11-2,TRBD2,TRBJ2-1,CASSRGAGGRVPGEHFF,TGTGCCAGCAGCCGCGGTGCGGGCGGGAGGGTTCCCGGTGAACACTTCTTC
-,TRBV7-9,-,TRBJ2-6,CASDIQEGANVLTF,TGTGCCAGCGACATTCAGGAGGGGGCCAACGTCCTGACTTTC
few,TRBV30,-,TRBJ2-7,CAWSTGFGYEQYF,TGTGCCTGGAGTACAGGGTTTGGTTACGAGCAGTACTTC
-,TRBV11-2,TRBD2,TRBJ2-7,CAGSLAGGGTYEQYF,TGTGCCGGCAGTCTAGCGGGAGGGGGCACCTACGAGCAGTACTTC
-,TRBV11-2,-,TRBJ1-1,CASRSSKAEAFF,TGTGCCAGCAGATCCTCAAAAGCTGAAGCTTTCTTT
many,TRBV11-2,TRBD1,TRBJ2-1,CASRFRQGVYNEQFF,TGTGCCAGCAGATTCCGACAGGGGGTCTACAATGAGCAGTTCTTC
many,TRBV6-1,-,TRBJ1-5,CASSANPFQPQHF,TGTGCCAGCAGTGCGAACCCGTTTCAGCCCCAGCATTTT
few,TRBV10-3,-,TRBJ1-2,CASYSGFLDGYTF,TGTGCCTCCTACTCAGGGTTTTTGGATGGCTACACCTTC
few,TRBV28,-,TRBJ1-5,CAGWDGSNQPQHF,TGTGCCGGGTGGGACGGGAGCAATCAGCCCCAGCATTTT
many,TRBV6-6,-,TRBJ1-5,CASSPPQGGNQPQHF,TGTGCCAGCAGTCCCCCCCAAGGTGGCAATCAGCCCCAGCATTTT
-,TRBV6-2/TRBV6-3,TRBD1,TRBJ2-7,CASRLPGQGAEQYF,TGTGCCAGCAGATTACCGGGACAGGGGGCCGAGCAGTACTTC
many,TRBV29-1,-,TRBJ1-1,CSVAGKMNTEAFF,TGCAGCGTCGCAGGGAAAATGAACACTGAAGCTTTCTTT
-,TRBV5-6,-,TRBJ2-5,CASSLWEETQYF,TGTGCCAGCAGCTTATGGGAAGAGACCCAGTACTTC
few,TRBV28,TRBD2,TRBJ2-1,CASSTIAGGGNEQFF,TGTGCCAGCAGTACGATAGCGGGAGGAGGCAATGAGCAGTTCTTC
-,TRBV6-8,TRBD1,TRBJ2-7,CASSYGQASYEQYF,TGTGCCAGCAGTTACGGACAGGCATCCTACGAGCAGTACTTC